The next 27 T cell receptor beta chains were all read from a single sample in a study of siplizumab effects on memory and regulatory T cells. TCRdb's table, derived via immunoSEQ multiplex PCR, lists solely in-frame clones and lacks some. The sample consists of 70,000 to 100,000 clones, 80% to 95% of them appearing once. Sequencing was done on a sample of CD8+ T cells sorted from blood. Receptors were obtained from a human donor in good health.

The chain joins TRBV7-8 to TRBJ1-1; a possible D gene is TRBD1 (6 bases). There are 12 residues in the CDR3. Per germline, CDR1 SGHVS and CDR2 FQNEAQ. The V end lost 6 bases, the J end lost 3 bases, and 8 bases lay between the germline ends. In DNA form, the CDR3 reads TGTGCCAGCAGGACAGGTTACACTGAAGCTTTCTTT. It translates to CASRTGYTEAFF.

This rearrangement joins TRBV6-5 to TRBJ1-6, with D unresolved. CDR1 MNHEY and CDR2 SVGAGI come from the germline V gene. The germline V and J ends were trimmed by 4 bases and 8 bases, with 9 bases remaining between them. The CDR3 has 13 amino acids. The CDR3 DNA reads TGTGCCAGCAGTTCGTATGCCGATTCACCCCTCCACTTT. This codes for CASSSYADSPLHF.

The genes are TRBV7-2 and TRBJ2-7; D is ambiguous. Germline CDR1 SGHTA, CDR2 FQGNSA. The V gene lost 5 bases and the J gene lost 2 bases, with 16 bases spanning the gap. This CDR3 is built from 15 residues. The CDR3 spells CASSPWSDGTYEQYF. The DNA of the CDR3 is TGTGCCAGCAGCCCATGGTCTGATGGGACCTACGAGCAGTACTTC.

V gene TRBV5-6 combines with J gene TRBJ2-5, with D perhaps matching TRBD1 or TRBD2 (5 bases each). The ends were cut back, 4 bases at V and 1 base at J, with 8 bases in the middle. There are 13 residues in the CDR3. Germline V gives CDR1 SGHDT, CDR2 YYEEEE. Here the CDR3 reads CASSDGTQETQYF. The CDR3 DNA follows: TGTGCCAGCAGCGACGGGACCCAAGAGACCCAGTACTTC.

DNA of the CDR3: TGCGCCAGCAGCTTGATGGGACTAGCGGGAGTCAGCGAGACCCAGTACTTC. Its protein is CASSLMGLAGVSETQYF. The chain joins TRBV5-1 to TRBJ2-5, with 14 bases fitting TRBD2. The J segment lost 5 bases and the V segment lost 1 base, leaving 7 bases of the junction unmatched. This CDR3 is built from 17 residues. From germline, CDR1 is SGHRS and CDR2 YFSETQ.

The rearrangement uses TRBV2 and TRBJ1-2; no firm D call. CDR3 size: 13 residues. Trimming removed 1 base at V and 2 bases at J, with 5 bases between. Germline assignment: CDR1 SNHLY and CDR2 FYNNEI. The CDR3 DNA sequence: TGTGCCAGCAGTGAAGGGCGGAACTATGGCTACACCTTC. Its protein is CASSEGRNYGYTF.

CDR3 residues: CASSPVRDSPVMNTEAFF. The CDR3 nucleotides read TGTGCCAGCAGCCCGGTTAGGGACAGCCCCGTCATGAACACTGAAGCTTTCTTT. The chain employs TRBV4-2 and TRBJ1-1; 7 bases are a match to TRBD1. Germline values: CDR1 LGHNA, CDR2 YNFKEQ. J gave up 0 bases and V 4 bases, and 14 bases lay outside the gene matches. The length of the CDR3 is 18 residues.

This chain uses TRBV9 with TRBJ1-5; no clear D. The CDR3 runs to 15 residues. V was clipped by 1 base and J by 2 bases, with 10 bases between them. Germline loops: CDR1 SGDLS, CDR2 YYNGEE. The CDR3 sequence: CASSVSADGNQPQHF. As DNA, the CDR3 is TGTGCCAGCAGCGTATCGGCAGACGGCAATCAGCCCCAGCATTTT. Complete variable domain (other parts from reference TRBV9 and TRBJ1-5): DSGVTQTPKHLITATGQRVTLRCSPRSGDLSVYWYQQSLDQGLQFLIQYYNGEERAKGNILERFSAQQFPDLHSELNLSSLELGDSALYFCASSVSADGNQPQHFGDGTRLSIL.

The chain combines TRBV13 with TRBJ1-2; D unclear. CDR1 and CDR2 from the germline V gene are PRHDT and FYEKMQ (reference sequence). The CDR3 has 12 amino acids. Trimming removed 0 bases at V and 8 bases at J, with 7 bases between. In DNA, the CDR3 is TGTGCCAGCAGCTTAGGTCCCGTCGGCTACACCTTC. It is translated as CASSLGPVGYTF.

The table lists this clone with a count of one. The J gene is TRBJ2-2, the V gene TRBV9; the D gene could be TRBD1 or TRBD2 (6 bases each). This CDR3 has 14 amino acids. The germline V gene has CDR1 SGDLS and CDR2 YYNGEE. Deletions cut 4 bases from V and 3 bases from J, with 10 bases between. The chain's CDR3 is CASSSGDYTGELFF. The CDR3 bases are TGTGCCAGCAGCTCAGGGGACTACACCGGGGAGCTGTTTTTT.

This clone has a single count. V usage is TRBV6-5 and J usage is TRBJ2-7, with unresolved D. Germline CDR1 and CDR2: MNHEY and SVGAGI. This CDR3 is 16 amino acids long. The V and J ends lost 0 bases and 1 base respectively, with 13 bases between them. Here the CDR3 DNA reads TGTGCCAGCAGTTACTCGACTGGGCCGAGGTCCTACGAGCAGTACTTC. The encoded protein is CASSYSTGPRSYEQYF.

CDR3 DNA: TGTGCCTGGACTAGCGGGGTGTCATACAATGAGCAGTTCTTC. Amino acids: CAWTSGVSYNEQFF. The genes are TRBV30 and TRBJ2-1, with 9 bases lining up with TRBD2. V was pared by 4 bases and J by 4 bases, with 5 bases of the junction left unmatched. Germline CDR1 is GTSNPN and CDR2 is SVGIG (reference sequence). This CDR3 is built from 14 residues.

This chain connects TRBV4-2 to TRBJ2-1; D unresolved. V was shortened by 0 bases and J by 8 bases, with 11 bases between the two germline ends. This CDR3 has 14 amino acids. Per the germline V gene, CDR1 is LGHNA and CDR2 is YNFKEQ. CDR3 sequence reads: CASSQDPASDEQFF. CDR3 coding DNA: TGTGCCAGCAGCCAAGATCCTGCCAGCGATGAGCAGTTCTTC.

The chain couples TRBV30 to TRBJ2-5; a weak D match, TRBD1 (6 bases). Deletions cut 4 bases from V and 5 bases from J, with 11 bases between. CDR3 size: 12 residues. Germline V gives CDR1 GTSNPN, CDR2 SVGIG (reference sequence). The CDR3 reads CAWIGQGETQYF. The CDR3 bases are TGTGCCTGGATCGGCCAGGGGGAGACCCAGTACTTC.

This clone was observed a handful of times. The V and J genes are TRBV30 and TRBJ1-1; 10 bases line up with TRBD1. The CDR3 totals 15 residues. V lost 1 base to trimming and J lost 6 bases; unmatched junction nucleotides: 8. CDR1 and CDR2 (germline): GTSNPN, SVGIG (reference sequence). CDR3 loop: CAWSDSLDRGPEAFF. The CDR3 DNA sequence: TGTGCCTGGAGTGACTCCCTCGACAGGGGGCCTGAAGCTTTCTTT.

The CDR3 reads CASSPGIPATSREQYF. In DNA form, the CDR3 reads TGCGCCAGCAGCCCGGGTATTCCGGCAACGTCGCGCGAGCAGTACTTC. This chain links TRBV4-1 with TRBJ2-7; D is unclear. With 4 bases removed from V and 6 bases from J, the gap between germline ends came to 22 bases. The CDR3 loop spans 16 amino acids. Germline lookup yields CDR1 MGHRA and CDR2 YSYEKL.

V gene TRBV4-2 combines with J gene TRBJ2-3, with D uncertain. V shed 0 bases and J shed 2 bases, with 12 bases lying between them. The germline CDR1 and CDR2 sequences are LGHNA and YNFKEQ. This CDR3 contains 16 residues. CDR3 sequence (DNA): TGTGCCAGCAGCCAAGATGTCGCGCCATCCACAGATACGCAGTATTTT. Protein: CASSQDVAPSTDTQYF.

The J gene is TRBJ2-1, the V gene TRBV2; 11 bases agree with TRBD2. Germline trimming cut 3 bases from V and 8 bases from J; bases unmatched to any gene: 6. Germline lookup yields CDR1 SNHLY and CDR2 FYNNEI. This CDR3 has 15 amino acids. The CDR3 sequence is CASSEGLAARDEQFF. The CDR3 nucleotides read TGTGCCAGCAGTGAGGGACTAGCGGCGCGGGATGAGCAGTTCTTC.

This clone was seen once. J is TRBJ2-5 and V is TRBV13; TRBD2 matches at 8 bases. The trim removed 4 bases at V and 4 bases at J, leaving 5 bases unmatched. The germline V gene has CDR1 PRHDT and CDR2 FYEKMQ (reference sequence). This CDR3 contains 14 residues. The CDR3 protein is CASSSRTSTETQYF. The CDR3 bases are TGTGCCAGCAGCTCCCGGACTAGCACAGAGACCCAGTACTTC.

This rearrangement joins TRBV9 to TRBJ2-3; D tentatively reads TRBD1 or TRBD2 (5 bases each). This CDR3 is 15 amino acids long. Trimming removed 7 bases at V and 0 bases at J, with 15 bases between. Germline V lookup: CDR1 SGDLS, CDR2 YYNGEE. For the CDR3, the DNA is TGTGCCAGCGGACTTGGGGCGCCAAGCACAGATACGCAGTATTTT. It translates to CASGLGAPSTDTQYF.

The CDR3 reads CASSQDSMALSTGELFF. The CDR3 DNA is TGCGCCAGCAGCCAAGATTCGATGGCCCTCAGCACCGGGGAGCTGTTTTTT. The chain recombines TRBV4-3 with TRBJ2-2; D gene unclear. CDR3 length: 17 residues. The germline gives CDR1 LGHNA, CDR2 YSLEER. The V end was cut by 0 bases, the J end by 4 bases, with 15 bases between.

V and J are TRBV19 and TRBJ1-2; D is uncertain. The germline V and J ends were trimmed by 1 base and 6 bases, with 12 bases remaining between them. The length of the CDR3 is 14 residues. CDR1 and CDR2 (germline): LNHDA, SQIVND (reference sequence). This chain's CDR3 is CASSIGEGMNGYTF. In nucleotides, the CDR3 is TGTGCCAGTAGTATAGGGGAAGGGATGAATGGCTACACCTTC. Based on the CDR3 plus reference TRBV19 and TRBJ1-2, the full variable domain is DGGITQSPKYLFRKEGQNVTLSCEQNLNHDAMYWYRQDPGQGLRLIYYSQIVNDFQKGDIAEGYSVSREKKESFPLTVTSAQKNPTAFYLCASSIGEGMNGYTFGSGTRLTVV.

The CDR3 DNA sequence: TGTGCCAGCAGTTACTCGAACAATGAGCAGTTCTTC. Translation gives CASSYSNNEQFF. V and J are TRBV6-5 and TRBJ2-1; D is unclear. Germline lookup yields CDR1 MNHEY and CDR2 SVGAGI. The CDR3 sequence is 12 residues long. V lost 0 bases and J lost 5, with 2 bases in between.

V is TRBV19 and J is TRBJ2-2, with 13 bases that match TRBD2. In germline, CDR1 is LNHDA, CDR2 SQIVND (reference sequence). V shed 6 bases, J shed 7 bases, and the junction held 8 bases outside the gene matches. The CDR3 consists of 16 residues. The CDR3 DNA is TGTGCCAGTAGCAAACTAGCGGGGGGGCCCGTCGGGGAGCTGTTTTTT. Translation gives CASSKLAGGPVGELFF.

V usage is TRBV9 and J usage is TRBJ2-3; TRBD2 might be the D (6 bases). V was clipped by 7 bases and J by 2 bases, with 20 bases between them. CDR1 is SGDLS, CDR2 YYNGEE, per germline. The CDR3 runs 16 residues. In DNA form, the CDR3 reads TGTGCCAGCTCAGCGTCGGGACTCGACCTCACAGATACGCAGTATTTT. Translated, it gives CASSASGLDLTDTQYF.

The chain carries TRBV6-1 and TRBJ1-1, with 7 bases lining up with TRBD1. Trimming at V came to 7 bases and at J to 0 bases, leaving 5 bases not matched to a gene. Germline CDR1 and CDR2: MNHNS and SASEGT. This CDR3 comprises 14 residues. The CDR3 DNA sequence: TGTGCCAGCATTAAGACAGGGCTGAACACTGAAGCTTTCTTT. Protein product: CASIKTGLNTEAFF.

The V and J genes are TRBV11-2 and TRBJ2-6; D is perhaps TRBD1 or TRBD2 (5 bases each). V lost 3 bases and J lost 0, with 12 bases in between. This CDR3 spans 17 amino acids. Germline V lookup: CDR1 SGHAT, CDR2 FQNNGV. The CDR3 is CASSFGASLSGANVLTF. DNA of the CDR3: TGTGCCAGCAGCTTCGGGGCATCCCTCTCTGGGGCCAACGTCCTGACTTTC.